What follows is one TCR beta chain and its context. Its cognate antigen has yet to be identified. Nothing much larger sits one base from this clone, and base qualities are not available. This sample was taken from a study of blood T cell repertoires in COVID-19 (dated by TCRdb to about 2020). General notes on the study: The collaborator samples originated in the United States, Italy and Spain and spanned the acute and convalescent phases of COVID-19. The repertoires were made available in a free public database intended to serve as a resource for research on the immune response to SARS-CoV-2. Nearly every sample came with metadata listing a de-identified subject ID, COVID-19 status, age in years and sex. Where available, HLA class I and class II types were obtained from metadata supplied by the sample provider rather than from assay-based typing. Subjects who had been exposed to COVID-19, were actively infected with it, or had recovered from it provided the deeply sampled blood TCRbeta repertoires that made up the dataset. Samples came from the ongoing ImmuneRACE study (first 160 participants) plus 1,254 subjects from 6 global collaborators. The material from the prospective study consisted of cDNA or gDNA derived from T cells, B-cell-depleted T cells, or PBMCs. Broad study findings and their caveats: The amount of clinical and demographic metadata varied by source and participant and was provided uncurated.

The germline V gene yields MNHEY for CDR1 and SVGEGT for CDR2. V is clipped by 4 bases and J by 3 bases, and the sequence between their germline boundaries is 16 bases long. The CDR3, cysteine through phenylalanine, is 15 amino acids long. Only the CDR3 portion is preserved as DNA: 45 bases, with reading frame beginning at the first base. TCRbeta CDR3 regions were amplified from genomic DNA by means of the immunoSEQ Assay, a bias-controlled multiplex PCR. The paper's processing steps were these. The number of nucleated cells in each sample was estimated by amplification of reference gene primers within the assay. To quantify the absolute abundance of each unique TCRbeta CDR3 rearrangement, sequence reads were collapsed and filtered. For each sample, productive Simpson clonality was calculated as the square root of Simpson's diversity index across productive rearrangements. This is the immuneACCESS table as TCRdb keeps it, with only in-frame sequences that have V and J called. A part of the clones is gone; compared with another copy, unresolved V genes explain less than half, and the rest is unexplained. V, J and clone size reflect that table, while D and trimming were determined from the DNA. Within this sample are roughly 310,000 clones, with about 88% of them counted one time only. The top ten clones comprise 2% to 3% of the sample.

Enrolling through a virtual design, the prospective study's participants ranged in age from roughly 18 to 90 years and lived across some 23 United States geographic areas. To assign participants to cohorts, the prospective study relied on clinical history that participants themselves reported in a screening survey and a study questionnaire. ImmuneRACE Cohort 3 recovered participants were defined by two consecutive negative NP/OP PCR tests, healthcare professional clearance, or symptom resolution. In the prospective study, whole blood, serum and a nasopharyngeal or oropharyngeal swab were collected from each participant by mobile phlebotomists. Participants in the prospective study had the option to provide additional blood draws and questionnaires over a roughly two-month period. Blood samples from the prospective study were shipped frozen or at room temperature prior to DNA extraction.

The TCR comes from a man aged 55-75 years who had recovered from COVID-19. The sequenced sample was PBMCs or T cells enriched from blood (not recorded which). The rearrangement joined TRBV6-2 or TRBV6-3 to TRBJ2-7; TRBD2 is perhaps the D gene, given 6 matching bases. CDR3 protein: CASSWGSGGFYEQYF. The bases are TGTGCCAGCAGTTGGGGTAGCGGAGGGTTCTACGAGCAGTACTTC.